This T cell receptor (beta chain) was identified in a study of response to subunit inactivated influenza vaccine. The study's findings and limits: The authors suggested that every seasonal influenza vaccination recruits few new T cells.

As concerns this clonotype: The target antigen is unknown.

TCRdb reprocessed the RT-PCR reads via MiXCR and lists one record per CDR3 protein. Of about 480,000 distinct CDR3 sequences in the sample, around 25% are singletons; the top ten hold around 2%. The sample here was CD4+ T cells sorted from PBMCs, taken 5 days after vaccination. The sequence came from a man aged 50 to 60 who received an inactivated influenza vaccine.

CDR3 DNA sequence: TGTGCCAGCAGCAAAGACAGGGTAGCCGGGGAGCTGTTTTTT. Protein: CASSKDRVAGELFF. V and J are TRBV25-1 and TRBJ2-2; 7 nucleotides line up with TRBD1. Trimming cost V 6 bases and J 6 bases; bases outside gene matches: 7. Germline CDR1 reads MGHDK; CDR2 reads SYGVNS. This CDR3 is 14 amino acids long.